Shown below are 23 T cell receptor beta chains from a single sample sequenced in a study of T cells in Graves' hyperthyroidism and ophthalmopathy. Using RNA transcripts as the source, TCR beta CDR3 regions were amplified. The HTBI primer set was used in a first-round RT-PCR of the TCR CDR3. TCRdb fed the multiplex PCR reads into MiXCR, producing one record per CDR3 protein. The sample holds about 420,000 distinct CDR3 sequences, approximately 15% seen once. Material for sequencing was blood. All receptors come from a woman aged 18 to 35 with Graves' hyperthyroidism.

This clonotype was observed at least ten times. This chain connects TRBV28 to TRBJ2-7, with D unresolved. With 3 bases removed from V and 3 bases from J, the gap between germline ends came to 15 bases. Germline lookup yields CDR1 MDHEN and CDR2 SYDVKM. There are 15 residues in the CDR3. The CDR3 reads CASSFVELEGYEQYF. DNA for the CDR3: TGTGCCAGCAGTTTCGTTGAACTGGAAGGCTACGAGCAGTACTTC.

This clonotype was found many times. This chain connects TRBV4-1 to TRBJ2-1; no reliable D call. The germline V gene encodes CDR1 MGHRA and CDR2 YSYEKL. CDR3 length: 16 residues. V gave up 1 base and J gave up 0 bases, with 10 bases separating them. CDR3 DNA sequence: TGCGCCAGCAGCCAAGTGGATCTGATCTCCTACAATGAGCAGTTCTTC. Translation: CASSQVDLISYNEQFF.

This clonotype appeared many times. The chain employs TRBV28 and TRBJ1-2; 11 bases are a match to TRBD1. This CDR3 comprises 13 residues. The germline CDR1 and CDR2 sequences are MDHEN and SYDVKM. Trimming at V came to 9 bases and at J to 9 bases, leaving 9 bases not matched to a gene. CDR3 sequence (DNA): TGTGCCAGTTACCGGGACAGGGGGTTTAGCTACACCTTC. It yields the protein CASYRDRGFSYTF.

On this clonotype: A much larger clone is a single base away; this may be a read error. The chain is built from TRBV3-1 and TRBJ1-4; 7 bases line up with TRBD1. J gave up 5 bases and V 7 bases, and 7 bases lay outside the gene matches. Germline V CDR1 and CDR2: LGHDT, YNNKEL (reference sequence). The CDR3 consists of 14 residues. The CDR3 region has the DNA TGTGCCAGCACCCAGTACAGGGGAAATGAAAAACTGTTTTTT. It translates to CASTQYRGNEKLFF.

In this sample, this clonotype turned up many times. The rearrangement links TRBV7-3 to TRBJ2-1; 9 bases line up with TRBD2. CDR1 and CDR2 (germline): SGHTA, FQGTGA. This CDR3 comprises 16 residues. J gave up 7 bases and V 2 bases, and 9 bases lay outside the gene matches. CDR3 in DNA: TGTGCCAGCAGCTTATCTTTGGCCAGCGGGAGGAATGAGCAGTTCTTC. Translation gives CASSLSLASGRNEQFF. The complete variable domain, with remaining parts taken from reference TRBV7-3 and TRBJ2-1, reads GAGVSQTPSNKVTEKGKYVELRCDPISGHTALYWYRQSLGQGPEFLIYFQGTGAADDSGLPNDRFFAVRPEGSVSTLKIQRTERGDSAVYLCASSLSLASGRNEQFFGPGTRLTVL.

In regard to this clonotype: A much bigger clone sits one base away, suggesting this may be a read error. This chain joins TRBV20-1 and TRBJ2-1, with TRBD2 matching over 9 bases. The CDR3 runs 15 residues. Germline CDR1 DFQATT, CDR2 SNEGSKA (reference sequence). This CDR3 reads CSAPSGTSRYNEQLF. CDR3 bases: TGCAGTGCTCCCTCCGGGACTAGCCGCTACAATGAGCAGCTCTTC.

This clonotype was recorded at least ten times. The chain recombines TRBV28 with TRBJ1-1; tentatively, D is TRBD1 (5 bases). V lost 6 bases and J 1 base, leaving 18 bases between the germline ends. Germline-derived CDR1 and CDR2 are MDHEN and SYDVKM. The CDR3 is 16 residues long. The CDR3 coding sequence is TGTGCCAGCAGGATCTCACGGGGCAGGAGGAACACTGAAGCTTTCTTT. This codes for CASRISRGRRNTEAFF.

This clonotype was detected only a few times. The V and J genes are TRBV3-1 and TRBJ2-2; TRBD1 matches 9 bases. Germline V lookup: CDR1 LGHDT, CDR2 YNNKEL (reference sequence). The CDR3 has 14 residues. J lost 3 bases, V lost 4 bases, and 0 bases had no gene match. CDR3 in amino acids: CASSRTGDTGELFF. The CDR3, as DNA: TGTGCCAGCAGCCGGACAGGGGACACCGGGGAGCTGTTTTTT.

This clonotype was seen repeatedly, ten times or more. The CDR3 is CASSLPSRLRVDTQYF. CDR3 nucleotides: TGTGCCAGCAGCTTGCCGTCTCGCCTACGGGTAGATACGCAGTATTTT. The V and J genes are TRBV5-8 and TRBJ2-3; D is unclear. With 1 base removed from V and 5 bases from J, the gap between germline ends came to 17 bases. Germline lookup yields CDR1 SGHTS and CDR2 YDEGEE. This CDR3 spans 16 amino acids.

This clonotype was recorded a few times. The chain joins TRBV3-1 to TRBJ2-3; D possibly corresponds to TRBD2 (5 bases). Germline V gene lookup returns CDR1 LGHDT and CDR2 YNNKEL (reference sequence). Trimming left V 0 bases short and J 3 bases short, with 19 bases between. This CDR3 is built from 18 residues. CDR3 region: CASSQDTRPSLITDTQYF. The DNA for the CDR3 is TGTGCCAGCAGCCAAGATACCAGGCCTAGCCTTATAACAGATACGCAGTATTTT.

A few counts support this clonotype. The V gene is TRBV19, the J gene TRBJ2-7; D perhaps matches TRBD2 (6 bases). Looked up from germline, CDR1 is LNHDA and CDR2 is SQIVND (reference sequence). The V end lost 5 bases, the J end lost 2 bases, and 16 bases lay between the germline ends. CDR3 size: 15 residues. This chain's CDR3 is CASSSGWREAYEQYF. The CDR3 DNA is TGTGCCAGTAGTTCCGGATGGAGGGAGGCCTACGAGCAGTACTTC. The full variable domain, with the rest looked up from reference TRBV19 and TRBJ2-7, is DGGITQSPKYLFRKEGQNVTLSCEQNLNHDAMYWYRQDPGQGLRLIYYSQIVNDFQKGDIAEGYSVSREKKESFPLTVTSAQKNPTAFYLCASSSGWREAYEQYFGPGTRLTVT.

This chain joins TRBV25-1 and TRBJ2-1, with 9 positions matching TRBD2. The germline V gene encodes CDR1 MGHDK and CDR2 SYGVNS. Losses at the gene ends were 2 bases for V and 10 bases for J; bases not matched to a gene: 12. This CDR3 has 16 residues. For the CDR3, the DNA is TGTGCCAGCAGTGAAAGCCTCCCTAGCGGGAACCACGAGCAGTTCTTC. Its translation is CASSESLPSGNHEQFF.

This clonotype has only one observation. The chain recombines TRBV28 with TRBJ2-1; TRBD2 matches 10 bases. Germline V gene data show CDR1 as MDHEN and CDR2 as SYDVKM. J was trimmed by 3 bases and V by 5 bases; bases with no gene match: 7. This CDR3 spans 16 amino acids. The CDR3 reads CASSQVSSGSYNEQFF. DNA for the CDR3: TGTGCCAGCAGTCAAGTATCTAGCGGGAGCTACAATGAGCAGTTCTTC.

The V and J genes are TRBV6-2 or TRBV6-3 and TRBJ1-2; D remains unclear. There are 14 residues in the CDR3. CDR1 MNHEY and CDR2 SVGEGT come from the germline V gene. The V and J ends lost 3 bases and 6 bases respectively, with 14 bases between them. CDR3 amino acids: CASSYFAAANGYTF. CDR3 nucleotides: TGTGCCAGCAGTTATTTCGCGGCAGCCAATGGCTACACCTTC.

This clonotype has more than one count but fewer than ten. The CDR3 spells CASSVELGDNEQFF. For the CDR3, the DNA is TGTGCCAGCAGCGTAGAACTAGGGGACAATGAGCAGTTCTTC. V and J are TRBV9 and TRBJ2-1; either TRBD1 or TRBD2 may fit D (5 bases each). In germline, CDR1 is SGDLS, CDR2 YYNGEE. This CDR3 contains 14 residues. V shed 0 bases and J shed 5 bases, with 9 bases lying between them.

The rearrangement links TRBV20-1 to TRBJ2-7; the match to TRBD2 covers 8 bases. The ends lost 6 bases at V and 0 bases at J; junction bases unmatched: 10. The CDR3 is made up of 15 amino acids. Germline CDR1 is DFQATT and CDR2 is SNEGSKA (reference sequence). CDR3 residues: CSAPQTSGNSYEQYF. As DNA, the CDR3 is TGCAGTGCCCCCCAAACTAGCGGAAACTCCTACGAGCAGTACTTC.

This chain links TRBV19 with TRBJ1-1; D might be TRBD1 (6 bases). Germline V CDR1 and CDR2: LNHDA, SQIVND (reference sequence). With 7 bases removed from V and 4 bases from J, the gap between germline ends came to 13 bases. The CDR3 sequence is 13 residues long. CDR3 in DNA: TGTGCCAGTAAGGGGGACTGGGGCACTGAAGCTTTCTTT. Its translation is CASKGDWGTEAFF.

This clonotype was observed at least ten times. A read error may account for a junction end that differs from germline. The chain has TRBV29-1 and TRBJ2-5; no reliable D call. The CDR3 consists of 12 residues. The V gene's germline CDR1 is SQVTM and CDR2 ANQGSEA. In DNA form, the CDR3 reads TGCAGCGTTGACAGGTACCATGAGACCCAGTACTTC. Its protein product is CSVDRYHETQYF.

This sequence joins TRBV7-3 and TRBJ1-1; 9 bases fit TRBD1. V gave up 6 bases and J gave up 5 bases; unmatched junction bases: 4. The CDR3 is 13 residues long. Germline V gene data show CDR1 as SGHTA and CDR2 as FQGTGA. CDR3 DNA: TGTGCCAGCAGTTATGACAGGGGGACTGAAGCTTTCTTT. Translated, it gives CASSYDRGTEAFF.

In this sample, this clonotype turned up a few times. This chain uses TRBV11-1 with TRBJ2-3, with D unclear. The CDR3 contains 14 residues. Germline CDR1 is SGHAT and CDR2 is FQDESV (reference sequence). V was shortened by 2 bases and J by 3 bases, with 9 bases between the two germline ends. CDR3 coding DNA: TGTGCCAGCAGCTTAAGTCCTAGAACAGATACGCAGTATTTT. Translated, it gives CASSLSPRTDTQYF.

This chain joins TRBV24-1 and TRBJ2-6; D might be TRBD1 (6 bases). Trimming stripped 2 bases from V and 4 bases from J, with 17 bases between. The CDR3 spans 18 residues. Germline V gene data show CDR1 as KGHDR and CDR2 as SFDVKD. In DNA form, the CDR3 reads TGTGCCACCAGTGATTCAGGGGCCCCTTTAGCCGGGGCCAACGTCCTGACTTTC. Translated, it gives CATSDSGAPLAGANVLTF.

V usage is TRBV5-1 and J usage is TRBJ2-5; D is perhaps TRBD1 (6 bases). Trimming shortened V by 2 bases and J by 1 base, and 9 bases separated the two germline ends. CDR3 length equals 14 residues. CDR1 and CDR2 from the germline V gene are SGHRS and YFSETQ. DNA for the CDR3: TGCGCCAGCAGCTTTCGGACAGTCCAAGAGACCCAGTACTTC. Translation: CASSFRTVQETQYF.

This clonotype was counted ten times or more. The V gene is TRBV11-2, the J gene TRBJ2-7; D gene ambiguous. Germline assignment: CDR1 SGHAT and CDR2 FQNNGV. V gave up 2 bases and J gave up 7 bases, with 15 bases separating them. This CDR3 is 14 amino acids long. As DNA, the CDR3 is TGTGCCAGCAGCTTACCCGAAGACGGGTTTGAGCAGTACTTC. Its translation: CASSLPEDGFEQYF.